This T cell receptor (beta chain) comes out of a study of blood T cell repertoires in COVID-19. Germline V gives CDR1 SNHLY, CDR2 FYNNEI. The CDR3 has 16 residues. The V gene end was trimmed by 6 bases and the J gene end by 1 base; junction bases not matched to a gene: 6. Original data processing: Nucleated cell number was recorded as an estimate derived from reference gene primer amplification. Assay: immunoSEQ multiplex PCR; the TCRdb copy retains only in-frame clones and omits some. D and trimming were read from the DNA, whereas the V and J calls and clone size are those reported in that table. This sample has some 200,000 clones; 65% to 90% occur once, and the top ten carry 12%. Cohorts were determined from participant-reported clinical history. Two consecutive negative NP/OP PCR tests, clearance, or resolved symptoms defined Cohort 3 recovery.

This TCR came from a man between 35 and 55 years old who had recovered from COVID-19. The V gene is TRBV2, the J gene TRBJ2-1, with TRBD1 identical over 10 bases. Sequences were obtained from PBMCs or T cells enriched from blood (not recorded which). The CDR3 loop reads CASSAPGQGSYNEQFF. Written as DNA, the CDR3 is TGTGCCAGCAGCGCCCCGGGACAGGGGTCCTACAATGAGCAGTTCTTC.